These 27 T cell receptor beta chains were sequenced from one sample in a study of CD8+ T cells in alopecia areata. RNA extraction and reverse transcription yielded cDNA as sequencing template. TCRdb's copy holds only in-frame clones and misses some; the assay was immunoSEQ multiplex PCR. This table holds 150,000 to 200,000 clones, 55% found once. Sequencing was performed on CD4+ T cells sorted from blood. The receptors shown here come from a human donor in good health.

This clone turned up a few times. This chain connects TRBV5-6 to TRBJ2-1, with TRBD2 identical over 9 bases. J gave up 7 bases and V 2 bases, and 7 bases lay outside the gene matches. Germline CDR1 SGHDT, CDR2 YYEEEE. The CDR3 length is 15 residues. Here the CDR3 reads CASSFPGTSWNEQFF. In DNA, the CDR3 is TGTGCCAGCAGCTTCCCCGGGACTAGCTGGAATGAGCAGTTCTTC.

This clone was counted only a few times. The CDR3 here is CASSHSARGRTNTGELFF. DNA of the CDR3: TGCGCCAGCAGCCACTCAGCCAGGGGGAGGACGAACACCGGGGAGCTGTTTTTT. The chain uses TRBV4-1 and TRBJ2-2; D perhaps matches TRBD1 (7 bases). CDR1 MGHRA and CDR2 YSYEKL come from the germline V gene. This CDR3 is built from 18 residues. V was clipped by 3 bases and J by 0 bases, with 17 bases between them.

On this clone itself: The same CDR3 can be traced to other DNA sequences in this sample. This rearrangement joins TRBV29-1 to TRBJ2-6, with D possibly TRBD2 on 6 matching bases. From germline, CDR1 is SQVTM and CDR2 ANQGSEA. The CDR3 is made up of 15 amino acids. The V gene lost 0 bases and the J gene lost 1 base, with 7 bases spanning the gap. The CDR3 loop reads CSVEDRGSGANVLTF. As DNA, the CDR3 is TGCAGCGTTGAAGATCGGGGGTCTGGGGCCAACGTCCTGACTTTC.

V gene TRBV7-2 combines with J gene TRBJ1-5; D gene unclear. CDR1 is SGHTA and CDR2 is FQGNSA in the germline V gene. The CDR3 runs 12 residues. V gave up 1 base and J gave up 7 bases, with 5 bases separating them. CDR3 in amino acids: CASSLDLQPQHF. The CDR3 region has the DNA TGTGCCAGCAGCTTAGATCTACAGCCCCAGCATTTT. Complete variable domain (other parts from reference TRBV7-2 and TRBJ1-5): GAGVSQSPSNKVTEKGKDVELRCDPISGHTALYWYRQSLGQGLEFLIYFQGNSAPDKSGLPSDRFSAERTGGSVSTLTIQRTQQEDSAVYLCASSLDLQPQHFGDGTRLSIL.

The V call is TRBV19, the J call TRBJ1-5; D unclear. Between the trimmed V and J ends, which lost 9 bases and 0 bases, there was a span of 12 bases. Germline V gene lookup returns CDR1 LNHDA and CDR2 SQIVND (reference sequence). The CDR3 sequence is 14 residues long. This CDR3 reads CASRRRNSNQPQHF. CDR3 nucleotide sequence: TGTGCCAGCCGACGGAGGAATAGCAATCAGCCCCAGCATTTT. The full variable domain, its missing parts supplied by reference TRBV19 and TRBJ1-5, is DGGITQSPKYLFRKEGQNVTLSCEQNLNHDAMYWYRQDPGQGLRLIYYSQIVNDFQKGDIAEGYSVSREKKESFPLTVTSAQKNPTAFYLCASRRRNSNQPQHFGDGTRLSIL.

This clone was counted between two and nine times. This chain joins TRBV28 and TRBJ1-4, with D possibly being TRBD1 (5 bases). Germline CDR1 MDHEN, CDR2 SYDVKM. V lost 7 bases and J 7 bases, leaving 13 bases between the germline ends. CDR3 length equals 13 residues. This CDR3 is CASTPGGGEKLFF. The CDR3 region has the DNA TGTGCCAGCACGCCCGGGGGAGGTGAAAAACTGTTTTTT.

This chain uses TRBV29-1 with TRBJ1-1; tentative D call: TRBD1 (6 bases). V lost 8 bases, J lost 1 base, and 14 bases lay in between. From germline, CDR1 is SQVTM and CDR2 ANQGSEA. The length of the CDR3 is 13 residues. The CDR3: CSTVGGRNTEAFF. In DNA, the CDR3 is TGCAGCACGGTAGGGGGGCGGAACACTGAAGCTTTCTTT. The complete variable domain, with remaining parts taken from reference TRBV29-1 and TRBJ1-1, reads SAVISQKPSRDICQRGTSLTIQCQVDSQVTMMFWYRQQPGQSLTLIATANQGSEATYESGFVIDKFPISRPNLTFSTLTVSNMSPEDSSIYLCSTVGGRNTEAFFGQGTRLTVV.

The chain has TRBV6-6 and TRBJ2-5, with D possibly matching TRBD2 (7 bases). Trimming left V 11 bases short and J 3 bases short, with 13 bases between. From germline, CDR1 is MNHNY and CDR2 SVGAGI (reference sequence). The CDR3 totals 12 residues. The CDR3 loop reads CAGGGREETQYF. The CDR3 region has the DNA TGTGCCGGGGGCGGGAGAGAAGAGACCCAGTACTTC.

This clone was seen just once. V usage is TRBV29-1 and J usage is TRBJ2-7; 14 bases map to TRBD2. V was pared by 6 bases and J by 2 bases, with 3 bases of the junction left unmatched. CDR1 and CDR2 (germline): SQVTM, ANQGSEA. This CDR3 spans 14 amino acids. In DNA form, the CDR3 reads TGCAGCGTAGTGACTAGCGGGAGGGCCTACGAGCAGTACTTC. Translation gives CSVVTSGRAYEQYF.

This rearrangement joins TRBV5-4 to TRBJ2-3; maybe TRBD2 (6 bases). CDR1 SGHNT and CDR2 YYREEE come from the germline V gene (reference sequence). V gave up 2 bases and J gave up 3 bases, with 16 bases separating them. The CDR3 spans 16 residues. The CDR3 coding sequence is TGTGCCAGCAGCTTCCGGGCCGGGGGAGGAACAGATACGCAGTATTTT. Translating it yields CASSFRAGGGTDTQYF. Full variable domain (remainder filled in from reference TRBV5-4 and TRBJ2-3): ETGVTQSPTHLIKTRGQQVTLRCSSQSGHNTVSWYQQALGQGPQFIFQYYREEENGRGNFPPRFSGLQFPNYSSELNVNALELDDSALYLCASSFRAGGGTDTQYFGPGTRLTVL.

This sequence joins TRBV2 and TRBJ2-2; a weak D match, TRBD1 (5 bases). This CDR3 spans 11 amino acids. The ends were cut back, 7 bases at V and 5 bases at J, with 5 bases in the middle. The V gene's germline CDR1 is SNHLY and CDR2 FYNNEI. CDR3: CASKGTGELFF. The CDR3 bases are TGTGCCAGCAAGGGGACCGGGGAGCTGTTTTTT.

In its sample, this clone was seen once. This chain uses TRBV15 with TRBJ2-1; D may be TRBD2 (6 bases). Trimming stripped 5 bases from V and 5 bases from J, with 13 bases between. The germline V gene has CDR1 LNHNV and CDR2 YYDKDF (reference sequence). The CDR3 has 14 residues. CDR3 DNA: TGTGCCACCAGCTGGGACTTAGGGGACAATGAGCAGTTCTTC. Protein product: CATSWDLGDNEQFF.

This clone was seen only a few times. The J gene is TRBJ1-2, the V gene TRBV29-1, with D unresolved. The CDR3 is 13 residues long. Trimming left V 6 bases short and J 5 bases short, with 16 bases between. The germline CDR1 and CDR2 sequences are SQVTM and ANQGSEA. As DNA, the CDR3 is TGCAGCGTGGACGAGGACGGGCTATATGGCTACACCTTC. Protein product: CSVDEDGLYGYTF. Full variable domain (missing parts from reference TRBV29-1 and TRBJ1-2): SAVISQKPSRDICQRGTSLTIQCQVDSQVTMMFWYRQQPGQSLTLIATANQGSEATYESGFVIDKFPISRPNLTFSTLTVSNMSPEDSSIYLCSVDEDGLYGYTFGSGTRLTVV.

V and J are TRBV7-8 and TRBJ2-7, with D perhaps given as TRBD1 or TRBD2 (6 bases each). CDR1 is SGHVS, CDR2 FQNEAQ, per germline. Deletions cut 1 base from V and 7 bases from J, with 17 bases between. CDR3 length equals 15 residues. CDR3 sequence: CASSLGRTGASEQYF. The DNA of the CDR3 is TGTGCCAGCAGCTTAGGGAGGACGGGGGCCTCAGAGCAGTACTTC.

The chain is built from TRBV28 and TRBJ1-2; no firm D call. This CDR3 comprises 12 residues. Per the germline V gene, CDR1 is MDHEN and CDR2 is SYDVKM. Trimming removed 1 base from V and 9 bases from J, with 9 bases in between. The CDR3 DNA follows: TGTGCCAGCAGTTTATTAGCAGAAAGCTACACCTTC. Protein product: CASSLLAESYTF.

On this clone: Other nucleotide sequences in the sample specify the same CDR3. The V and J genes are TRBV28 and TRBJ2-7; the D gene is possibly TRBD1 (6 bases). CDR1 is MDHEN, CDR2 SYDVKM, per germline. This CDR3 is 10 amino acids long. The germline V and J ends were trimmed by 6 bases and 6 bases, with 6 bases remaining between them. The CDR3 nucleotides are TGTGCCAGCAGCAGGGGCGAGCAGTACTTC. It yields the protein CASSRGEQYF.

The gene calls are TRBV5-1 and TRBJ1-1; 8 bases are a match to TRBD1. Germline CDR1 SGHRS, CDR2 YFSETQ. V dropped 4 bases and J dropped 11; count of bases not matched to a gene: 10. This CDR3 is built from 13 residues. Here the CDR3 reads CASSTGQVPGAFF. CDR3 bases: TGCGCCAGCAGCACGGGACAGGTCCCCGGGGCTTTCTTT.

The rearrangement joins TRBV29-1 to TRBJ1-2, with D possibly matching TRBD1 (6 bases). Between the trimmed V and J ends, which lost 7 bases and 4 bases, there was a span of 16 bases. This CDR3 contains 13 residues. CDR1 and CDR2 from the germline V gene are SQVTM and ANQGSEA. Here the CDR3 reads CSADRRGGYGYTF. The CDR3 region has the DNA TGCAGCGCCGATCGTAGGGGGGGCTATGGCTACACCTTC.

The chain recombines TRBV2 with TRBJ2-5, with D possibly TRBD1 on 5 matching bases. V shed 3 bases and J shed 2 bases, with 16 bases lying between them. This CDR3 spans 16 amino acids. Germline values: CDR1 SNHLY, CDR2 FYNNEI. The CDR3: CASSDRKGIEQETQYF. The CDR3 nucleotides are TGTGCCAGCAGTGACAGGAAGGGGATCGAACAAGAGACCCAGTACTTC.

This clone was counted only a few times. The chain has TRBV7-2 and TRBJ1-5, with 8 bases aligning to TRBD1. The CDR3 has 15 amino acids. Germline V lookup: CDR1 SGHTA, CDR2 FQGNSA. V dropped 1 base and J dropped 6; count of bases not matched to a gene: 5. CDR3 coding DNA: TGTGCCAGCAGCTTAGTTGGGCAGGGGGCTCAGCCCCAGCATTTT. Its protein product is CASSLVGQGAQPQHF.

V usage is TRBV7-9 and J usage is TRBJ2-6; a weak D match, TRBD2 (6 bases). The V gene lost 5 bases and the J gene lost 0 bases, with 17 bases spanning the gap. The length of the CDR3 is 18 residues. CDR1 SEHNR and CDR2 FQNEAQ come from the germline V gene (reference sequence). DNA of the CDR3: TGTGCCAGCAGCCCTCGTTGGAGGGGCAACTCTGGGGCCAACGTCCTGACTTTC. Its protein product is CASSPRWRGNSGANVLTF.

This clone was detected only a few times. The chain combines TRBV11-1 with TRBJ2-3, with D unclear. With 5 bases removed from V and 6 bases from J, the gap between germline ends came to 6 bases. Germline values: CDR1 SGHAT, CDR2 FQDESV (reference sequence). The CDR3 spans 11 residues. Here the CDR3 DNA reads TGTGCCAGCAGCAAGGTGGATACGCAGTATTTT. Translation gives CASSKVDTQYF.

This chain links TRBV5-1 with TRBJ2-7; 10 bases are a match to TRBD2. The CDR3 has 15 residues. Germline CDR1 and CDR2: SGHRS and YFSETQ. The ends lost 4 bases at V and 0 bases at J; junction bases unmatched: 4. The CDR3 nucleotides read TGCGCCAGCAGCCGGACTAGCGGTTTCTCCTACGAGCAGTACTTC. This translates into CASSRTSGFSYEQYF. The full variable domain, with the rest looked up from reference TRBV5-1 and TRBJ2-7, is KAGVTQTPRYLIKTRGQQVTLSCSPISGHRSVSWYQQTPGQGLQFLFEYFSETQRNKGNFPGRFSGRQFSNSRSEMNVSTLELGDSALYLCASSRTSGFSYEQYFGPGTRLTVT.

The genes are TRBV29-1 and TRBJ2-5; D not resolved. The CDR3 extends over 11 amino acids. CDR1 is SQVTM and CDR2 is ANQGSEA in the germline V gene. The V end was cut by 5 bases, the J end by 3 bases, with 7 bases between. The DNA of the CDR3 is TGCAGCGTTCGTCAGAAAGAGACCCAGTACTTC. It yields the protein CSVRQKETQYF.

The count of this clone is one. The V gene is TRBV29-1, the J gene TRBJ2-1; 10 nucleotides match TRBD1. V dropped 5 bases and J dropped 7; count of bases not matched to a gene: 14. Germline CDR1 is SQVTM and CDR2 is ANQGSEA. The CDR3 is 16 amino acids. For the CDR3, the DNA is TGCAGCGTTCGAGGAACCGGGACAGGGGACCCGAATGAGCAGTTCTTC. The encoded protein is CSVRGTGTGDPNEQFF.

This clone appeared many times. V gene TRBV29-1 combines with J gene TRBJ2-3, with 8 bases fitting TRBD2. The CDR3 runs 17 residues. Trimming at V came to 4 bases and at J to 1 base, leaving 13 bases not matched to a gene. Germline lookup yields CDR1 SQVTM and CDR2 ANQGSEA. CDR3: CSVGGTRTPRRTDTQYF. CDR3 bases: TGCAGCGTTGGAGGGACTAGAACTCCCCGACGCACAGATACGCAGTATTTT.

The chain links TRBV30 to TRBJ1-5; D is uncertain. The germline V and J ends were trimmed by 2 bases and 7 bases, with 18 bases remaining between them. The germline gives CDR1 GTSNPN, CDR2 SVGIG (reference sequence). The CDR3 extends over 15 amino acids. The CDR3 DNA sequence: TGTGCCTGGAGTATCGGACCCCACAGATCCCAGCCCCAGCATTTT. Translated, it gives CAWSIGPHRSQPQHF. The full variable domain, completed using reference TRBV30 and TRBJ1-5, is SQTIHQWPATLVQPVGSPLSLECTVEGTSNPNLYWYRQAAGRGLQLLFYSVGIGQISSEVPQNLSASRPQDRQFILSSKKLLLSDSGFYLCAWSIGPHRSQPQHFGDGTRLSIL.